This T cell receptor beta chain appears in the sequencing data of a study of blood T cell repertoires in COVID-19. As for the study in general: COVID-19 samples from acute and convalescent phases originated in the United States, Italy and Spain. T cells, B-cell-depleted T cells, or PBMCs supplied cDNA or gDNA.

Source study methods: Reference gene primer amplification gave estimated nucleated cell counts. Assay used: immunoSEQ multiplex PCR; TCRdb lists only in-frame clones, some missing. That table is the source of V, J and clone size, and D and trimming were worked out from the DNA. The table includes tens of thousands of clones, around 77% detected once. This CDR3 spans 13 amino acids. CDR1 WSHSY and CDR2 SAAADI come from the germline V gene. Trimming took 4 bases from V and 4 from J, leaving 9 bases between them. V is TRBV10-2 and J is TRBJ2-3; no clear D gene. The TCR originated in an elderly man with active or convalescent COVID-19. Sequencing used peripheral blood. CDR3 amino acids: CASSAASPDTQYF. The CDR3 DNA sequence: TGCGCCAGCAGTGCAGCGTCGCCAGATACGCAGTATTTT.